The source of this T cell receptor (beta chain) is a study of OX40 agonist ivuxolimab in advanced cancers. Method: immunoSEQ multiplex PCR; TCRdb's copy keeps in-frame clones and lacks some. The sample lists over 65,000 clones; 85% to 90% were seen once. CDR1 is LNHDA, CDR2 SQIVND, per germline (reference sequence). There are 15 residues in the CDR3. The trim removed 6 bases at V and 4 bases at J, leaving 9 bases unmatched. Here the sequenced sample was CD4+ or CD8+ T cells sorted from blood, taken in a trial of the OX40 agonist ivuxolimab. This clonotype was obtained from an adult with an advanced solid tumor such as melanoma, head and neck, liver or kidney cancer. The chain couples TRBV19 to TRBJ2-5, with 9 nucleotides matching TRBD2. CDR3 coding DNA: TGTGCCAGTAGCTTTAGGGCGGGGGGGCGAGAGACCCAGTACTTC. Translated, it gives CASSFRAGGRETQYF. The full variable domain, with the rest looked up from reference TRBV19 and TRBJ2-5, is DGGITQSPKYLFRKEGQNVTLSCEQNLNHDAMYWYRQDPGQGLRLIYYSQIVNDFQKGDIAEGYSVSREKKESFPLTVTSAQKNPTAFYLCASSFRAGGRETQYFGPGTRLLVL.